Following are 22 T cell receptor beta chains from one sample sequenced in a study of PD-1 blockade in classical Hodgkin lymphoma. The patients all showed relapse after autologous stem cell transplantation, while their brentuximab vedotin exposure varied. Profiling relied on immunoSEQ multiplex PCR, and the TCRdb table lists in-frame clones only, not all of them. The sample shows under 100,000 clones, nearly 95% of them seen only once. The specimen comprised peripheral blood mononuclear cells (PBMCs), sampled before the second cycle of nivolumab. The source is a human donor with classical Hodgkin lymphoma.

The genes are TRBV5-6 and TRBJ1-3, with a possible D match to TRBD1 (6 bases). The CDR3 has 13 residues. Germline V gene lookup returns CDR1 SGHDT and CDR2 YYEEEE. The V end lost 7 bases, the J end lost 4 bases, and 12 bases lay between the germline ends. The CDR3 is CASQQGNGNTIYF. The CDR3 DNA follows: TGTGCCAGCCAACAGGGCAACGGAAACACCATATATTTT.

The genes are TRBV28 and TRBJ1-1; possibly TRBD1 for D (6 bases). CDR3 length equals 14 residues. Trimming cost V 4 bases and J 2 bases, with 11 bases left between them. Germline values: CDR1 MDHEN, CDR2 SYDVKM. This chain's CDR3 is CASSSGQYNTEAFF. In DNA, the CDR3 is TGTGCCAGCAGTTCCGGACAGTATAACACTGAAGCTTTCTTT.

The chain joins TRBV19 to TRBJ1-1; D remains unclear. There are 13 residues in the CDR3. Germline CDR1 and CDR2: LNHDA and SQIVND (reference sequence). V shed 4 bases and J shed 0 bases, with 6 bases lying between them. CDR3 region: CASSTSLNTEAFF. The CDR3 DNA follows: TGTGCCAGTAGTACTTCACTGAACACTGAAGCTTTCTTT.

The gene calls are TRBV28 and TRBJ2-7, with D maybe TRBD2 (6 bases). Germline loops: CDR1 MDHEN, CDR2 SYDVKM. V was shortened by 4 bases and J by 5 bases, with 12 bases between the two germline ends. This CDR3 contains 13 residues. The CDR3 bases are TGTGCCAGCAGTTCTCCGGGACTCCACGAGCAGTACTTC. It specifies CASSSPGLHEQYF.

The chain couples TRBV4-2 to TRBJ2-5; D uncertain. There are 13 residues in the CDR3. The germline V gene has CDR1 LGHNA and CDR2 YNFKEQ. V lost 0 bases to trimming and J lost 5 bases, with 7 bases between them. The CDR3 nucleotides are TGTGCCAGCAGCCAAGATTTAATCGAGACCCAGTACTTC. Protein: CASSQDLIETQYF.

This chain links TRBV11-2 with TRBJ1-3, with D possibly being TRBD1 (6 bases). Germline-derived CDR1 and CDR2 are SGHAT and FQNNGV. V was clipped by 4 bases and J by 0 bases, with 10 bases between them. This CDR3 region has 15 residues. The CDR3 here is CASSSGGPSGNTIYF. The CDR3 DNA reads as TGTGCCAGCAGCTCCGGGGGGCCCTCTGGAAACACCATATATTTT. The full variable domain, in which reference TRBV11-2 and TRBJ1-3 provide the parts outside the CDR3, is EAGVAQSPRYKIIEKRQSVAFWCNPISGHATLYWYQQILGQGPKLLIQFQNNGVVDDSQLPKDRFSAERLKGVDSTLKIQPAKLEDSAVYLCASSSGGPSGNTIYFGEGSWLTVV.

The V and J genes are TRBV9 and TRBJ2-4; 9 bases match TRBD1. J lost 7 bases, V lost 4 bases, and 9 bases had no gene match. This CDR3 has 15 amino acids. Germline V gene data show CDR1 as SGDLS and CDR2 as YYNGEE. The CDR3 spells CASSPNTGGRNIQYF. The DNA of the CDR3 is TGTGCCAGCAGCCCCAATACAGGGGGCCGGAACATTCAGTACTTC.

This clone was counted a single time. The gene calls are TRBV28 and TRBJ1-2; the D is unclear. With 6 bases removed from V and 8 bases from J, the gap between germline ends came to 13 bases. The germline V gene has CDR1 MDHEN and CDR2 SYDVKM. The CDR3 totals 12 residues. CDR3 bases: TGTGCCAGCAGGACCGGGCCGCCAGGCTACACCTTC. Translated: CASRTGPPGYTF.

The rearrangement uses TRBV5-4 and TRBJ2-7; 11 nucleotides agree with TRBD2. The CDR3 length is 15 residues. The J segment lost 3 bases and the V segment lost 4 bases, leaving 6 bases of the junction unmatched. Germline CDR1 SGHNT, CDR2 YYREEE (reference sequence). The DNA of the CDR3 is TGTGCCAGCAGCCCTGGACTAGCGGGCTTCTACGAGCAGTACTTC. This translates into CASSPGLAGFYEQYF.

The CDR3 DNA follows: TGTGCCAGTAGTATCGACCGGGACAGGGGGAACTATGGCTACACCTTC. It specifies CASSIDRDRGNYGYTF. The chain has TRBV19 and TRBJ1-2; 11 bases align to TRBD1. V dropped 3 bases and J dropped 2; count of bases not matched to a gene: 5. The CDR3 is made up of 16 amino acids. CDR1 and CDR2 from the germline V gene are LNHDA and SQIVND (reference sequence).

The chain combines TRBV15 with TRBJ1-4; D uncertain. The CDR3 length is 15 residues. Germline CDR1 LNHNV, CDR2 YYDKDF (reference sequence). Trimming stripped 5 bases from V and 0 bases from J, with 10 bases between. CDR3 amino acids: CATSGYTPTNEKLFF. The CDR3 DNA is TGTGCCACCAGCGGGTACACCCCAACTAATGAAAAACTGTTTTTT.

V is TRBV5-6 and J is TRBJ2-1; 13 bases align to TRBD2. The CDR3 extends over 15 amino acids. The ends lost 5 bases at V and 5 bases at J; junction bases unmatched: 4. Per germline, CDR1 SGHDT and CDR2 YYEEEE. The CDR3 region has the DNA TGTGCCAGCAGACTCGGACTAGCGGGAGACAATGAGCAGTTCTTC. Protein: CASRLGLAGDNEQFF.

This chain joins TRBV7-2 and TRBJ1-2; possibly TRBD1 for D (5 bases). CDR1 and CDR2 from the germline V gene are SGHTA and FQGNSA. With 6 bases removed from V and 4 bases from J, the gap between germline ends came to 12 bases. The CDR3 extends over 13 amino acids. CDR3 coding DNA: TGTGCCAGCAGTTTCTCGGGGACCTATGGCTACACCTTC. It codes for CASSFSGTYGYTF. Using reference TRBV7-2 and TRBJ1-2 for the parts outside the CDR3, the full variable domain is GAGVSQSPSNKVTEKGKDVELRCDPISGHTALYWYRQSLGQGLEFLIYFQGNSAPDKSGLPSDRFSAERTGGSVSTLTIQRTQQEDSAVYLCASSFSGTYGYTFGSGTRLTVV.

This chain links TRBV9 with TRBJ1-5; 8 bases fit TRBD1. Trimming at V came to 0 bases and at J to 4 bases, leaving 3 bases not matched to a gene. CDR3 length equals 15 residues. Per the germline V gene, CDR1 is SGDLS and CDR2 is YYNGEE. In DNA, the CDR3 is TGTGCCAGCAGCGTAGCGGGGACAGGTAATCAGCCCCAGCATTTT. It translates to CASSVAGTGNQPQHF.

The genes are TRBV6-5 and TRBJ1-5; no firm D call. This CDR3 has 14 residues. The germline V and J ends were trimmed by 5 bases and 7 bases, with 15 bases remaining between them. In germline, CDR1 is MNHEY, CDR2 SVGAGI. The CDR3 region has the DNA TGTGCCAGCAGTGATGTCGGGGATTCCCAGCCCCAGCATTTT. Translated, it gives CASSDVGDSQPQHF.

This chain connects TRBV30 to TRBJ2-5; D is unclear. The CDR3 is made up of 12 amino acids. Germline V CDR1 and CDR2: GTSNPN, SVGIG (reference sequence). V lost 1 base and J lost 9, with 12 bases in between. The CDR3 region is CAWSGFGLAQYF. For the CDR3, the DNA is TGTGCCTGGAGTGGATTTGGGCTGGCCCAGTACTTC.

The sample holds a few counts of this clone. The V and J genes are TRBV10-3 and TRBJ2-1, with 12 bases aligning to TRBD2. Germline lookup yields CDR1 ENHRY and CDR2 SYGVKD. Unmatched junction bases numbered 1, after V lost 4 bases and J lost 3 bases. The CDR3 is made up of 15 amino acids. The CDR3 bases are TGTGCCATCAGTGGGACTAGCGGGGACTACAATGAGCAGTTCTTC. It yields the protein CAISGTSGDYNEQFF.

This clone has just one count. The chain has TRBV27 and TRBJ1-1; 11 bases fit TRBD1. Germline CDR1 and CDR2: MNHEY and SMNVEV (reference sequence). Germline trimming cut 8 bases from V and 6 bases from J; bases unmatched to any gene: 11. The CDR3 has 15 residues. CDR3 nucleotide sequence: TGTGCCAGCGGTATAACCGGGACAGGGGGTTCTGAAGCTTTCTTT. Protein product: CASGITGTGGSEAFF.

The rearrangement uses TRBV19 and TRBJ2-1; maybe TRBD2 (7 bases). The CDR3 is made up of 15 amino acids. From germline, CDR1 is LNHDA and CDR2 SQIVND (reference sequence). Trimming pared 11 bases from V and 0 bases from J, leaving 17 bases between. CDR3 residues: CASGGLPSSYNEQFF. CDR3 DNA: TGTGCCTCCGGGGGGCTTCCTAGCTCCTACAATGAGCAGTTCTTC.

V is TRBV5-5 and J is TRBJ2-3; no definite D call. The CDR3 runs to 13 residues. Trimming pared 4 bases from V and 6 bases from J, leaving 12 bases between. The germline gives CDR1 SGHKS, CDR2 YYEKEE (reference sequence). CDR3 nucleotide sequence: TGTGCCAGCAGCCCCCGTACTTGGGATACGCAGTATTTT. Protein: CASSPRTWDTQYF.

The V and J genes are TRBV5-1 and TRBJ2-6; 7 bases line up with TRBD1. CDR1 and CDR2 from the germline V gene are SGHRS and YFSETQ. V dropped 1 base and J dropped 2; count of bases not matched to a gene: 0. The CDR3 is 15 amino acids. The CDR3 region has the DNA TGCGCCAGCAGCTTGACAGGGGCTGGGGCCAACGTCCTGACTTTC. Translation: CASSLTGAGANVLTF.

The CDR3 sequence: CASSSRQGYTEAFF. For the CDR3, the DNA is TGTGCCAGCAGTTCCAGACAGGGCTACACTGAAGCTTTCTTT. The V gene is TRBV6-5, the J gene TRBJ1-1, with 7 nucleotides matching TRBD1. The V and J ends lost 4 bases and 3 bases, in that order; junction bases with no gene match: 5. Per germline, CDR1 MNHEY and CDR2 SVGAGI. The CDR3 covers 14 residues.